These 6 T cell receptor beta chains were all obtained from the same sample, sequenced in a study of post-analysis software for immune sequencing data. Unique-molecular-identifier-tagged TCR beta cDNA libraries were used. TCRdb fed the PCR reads into MiXCR, producing one record per CDR3 protein. Among 750,000 to 950,000 distinct CDR3 sequences, under 70% were seen once, and the ten largest hold 4.6%. Regarding the study as a whole: A few TRBV segments occurring more often in patients than controls included TRBV5-6, TRBV5-1 and TRBV20-1.

Their antigens are not known. The specimen sequenced was blood. These receptor sequences come from a girl aged 5-17 years with multiple sclerosis.

This clonotype was found once. CDR3 region: CSAHLAGGADTQYF. In DNA form, the CDR3 reads TGCAGTGCACACCTAGCGGGAGGGGCAGATACGCAGTATTTT. V and J are TRBV20-1 and TRBJ2-3; 12 bases are a match to TRBD2. Losses at the gene ends were 6 bases for V and 4 bases for J; bases not matched to a gene: 5. CDR3 length: 14 residues. Germline-derived CDR1 and CDR2 are DFQATT and SNEGSKA (reference sequence).

V gene TRBV6-5 combines with J gene TRBJ1-2; 10 bases fit TRBD1. V shed 2 bases and J 4 bases; nucleotides not matched to a gene: 4. Germline V gives CDR1 MNHEY, CDR2 SVGAGI. The CDR3 contains 15 residues. The CDR3 coding sequence is TGTGCCAGCAGTTACCGGGACAGGGGACTCTATGGCTACACCTTC. This codes for CASSYRDRGLYGYTF.

The CDR3 region has the DNA TGTGCCAGCACCGCCGTCGGCAGGGGCGGCGAGCAGTACTTC. Its translation: CASTAVGRGGEQYF. V is TRBV12-3 or TRBV12-4 and J is TRBJ2-7, with a possible D match to TRBD1 (6 bases). This CDR3 region has 14 residues. The germline V and J ends were trimmed by 7 bases and 6 bases, with 19 bases remaining between them.

The chain has TRBV6-1 and TRBJ2-3, with TRBD2 as a possible D gene (6 bases). The V and J ends lost 7 bases and 3 bases respectively, with 26 bases between them. Germline-derived CDR1 and CDR2 are MNHNS and SASEGT. The CDR3 contains 18 residues. This CDR3 reads CASTPDRGTPLNTDTQYF. Written as DNA, the CDR3 is TGTGCCAGCACCCCCGACCGGGGGACGCCCCTCAATACAGATACGCAGTATTTT.

The CDR3 protein is CSAQVGLAGGPTGELFF. CDR3 nucleotide sequence: TGCAGTGCCCAAGTGGGACTAGCGGGAGGACCCACCGGGGAGCTGTTTTTT. This chain links TRBV20-1 with TRBJ2-2; 15 bases fit TRBD2. The CDR3 length is 17 residues. V lost 6 bases, J lost 4 bases, and 9 bases stayed unmatched. Germline CDR1 reads DFQATT; CDR2 reads SNEGSKA (reference sequence).

This sequence joins TRBV7-6 and TRBJ2-3, with 7 bases lining up with TRBD2. Germline CDR1 and CDR2: SGHVS and FNYEAQ. This CDR3 has 17 residues. The junction had 12 bases not matched to a gene; V was cut back by 4 bases and J by 2 bases. CDR3 sequence: CASSWGTSDPATDTQYF. The CDR3 nucleotides read TGTGCCAGCAGCTGGGGAACTAGCGACCCGGCCACAGATACGCAGTATTTT. Using reference TRBV7-6 and TRBJ2-3 for the parts outside the CDR3, the full variable domain is GAGVSQSPRYKVTKRGQDVALRCDPISGHVSLYWYRQALGQGPEFLTYFNYEAQQDKSGLPNDRFSAERPEGSISTLTIQRTEQRDSAMYRCASSWGTSDPATDTQYFGPGTRLTVL.